Presented here are 2 T cell receptor beta chains from one specimen sequenced in a study of cytomegalovirus exposure and HLA in healthy donors. In the PCR, 60 Vbeta and 13 Jbeta primers were used. TCRdb's table, derived via immunoSEQ multiplex PCR, lists solely in-frame clones and lacks some. This table has 85,000 to 130,000 clones, about 71% appearing once. Sequenced: PBMCs. These receptors were obtained from a boy under 18 in good health and CMV-seronegative.

Concerning this clone: The same CDR3 can be traced to other DNA sequences in this sample. The chain couples TRBV7-2 to TRBJ1-1; 9 bases match TRBD1. Germline CDR1 SGHTA, CDR2 FQGNSA. V lost 4 bases and J lost 5; bases outside the gene matches: 2. The CDR3 loop spans 13 amino acids. CDR3 sequence: CASSSDRGTEAFF. CDR3 in DNA: TGTGCCAGCAGCTCGGACAGGGGTACTGAAGCTTTCTTT.

This clone has only a few counts. The J gene is TRBJ1-1, the V gene TRBV6-1; D is unresolved. Germline V lookup: CDR1 MNHNS, CDR2 SASEGT. V lost 5 bases and J lost 3, with 13 bases in between. CDR3 length: 14 residues. As DNA, the CDR3 is TGTGCCAGCAGTACTACTTACGGGGACACTGAAGCTTTCTTT. Translation: CASSTTYGDTEAFF.